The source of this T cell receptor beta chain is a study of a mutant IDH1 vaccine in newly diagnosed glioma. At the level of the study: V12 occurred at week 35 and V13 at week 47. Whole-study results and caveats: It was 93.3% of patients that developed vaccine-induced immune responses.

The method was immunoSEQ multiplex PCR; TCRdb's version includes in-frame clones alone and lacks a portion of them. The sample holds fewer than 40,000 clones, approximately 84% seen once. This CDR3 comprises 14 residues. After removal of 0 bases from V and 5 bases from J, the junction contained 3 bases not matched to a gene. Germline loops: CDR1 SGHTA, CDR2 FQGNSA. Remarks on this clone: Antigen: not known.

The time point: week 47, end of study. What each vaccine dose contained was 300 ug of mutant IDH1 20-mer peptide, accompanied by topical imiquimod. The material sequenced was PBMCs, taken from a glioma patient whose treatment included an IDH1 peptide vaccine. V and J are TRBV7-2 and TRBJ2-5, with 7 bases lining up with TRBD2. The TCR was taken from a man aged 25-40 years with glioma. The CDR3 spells CASSLAGGYETQYF. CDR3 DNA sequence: TGTGCCAGCAGCTTAGCGGGGGGGTATGAGACCCAGTACTTC. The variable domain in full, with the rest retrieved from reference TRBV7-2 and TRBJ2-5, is GAGVSQSPSNKVTEKGKDVELRCDPISGHTALYWYRQSLGQGLEFLIYFQGNSAPDKSGLPSDRFSAERTGGSVSTLTIQRTQQEDSAVYLCASSLAGGYETQYFGPGTRLLVL.